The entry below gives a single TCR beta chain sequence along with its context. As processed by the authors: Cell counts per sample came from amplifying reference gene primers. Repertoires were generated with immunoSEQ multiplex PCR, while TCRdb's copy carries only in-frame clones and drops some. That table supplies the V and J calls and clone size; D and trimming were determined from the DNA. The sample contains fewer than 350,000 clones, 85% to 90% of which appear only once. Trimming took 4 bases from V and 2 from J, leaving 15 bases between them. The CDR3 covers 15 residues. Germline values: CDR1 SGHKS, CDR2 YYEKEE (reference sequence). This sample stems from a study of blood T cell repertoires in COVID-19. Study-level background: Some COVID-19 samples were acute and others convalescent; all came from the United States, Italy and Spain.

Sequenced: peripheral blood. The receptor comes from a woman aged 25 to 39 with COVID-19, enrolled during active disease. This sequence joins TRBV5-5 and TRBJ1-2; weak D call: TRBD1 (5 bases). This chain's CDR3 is CASSPYQGGNYGYTF. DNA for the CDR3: TGTGCCAGCAGCCCATACCAGGGAGGAAACTATGGCTACACCTTC.